These T cell receptor beta chains were read from a single sample in a study of blood T cell repertoires in COVID-19. Only in-frame clones appear in the TCRdb table, and some are missing; sequencing was by immunoSEQ multiplex PCR. Here the sample spans around 100,000 clones, approximately 90% being singletons. The sample consisted of peripheral blood. All receptors derive from a man aged 50 to 60 with active COVID-19. Each CDR3 is given with its conserved first and last residue. A D gene is named only where the DNA matches it firmly. Clone size is not always given. Where it is, it says once, few, many or a class for expanded clones.

abundance	d_gene	j_gene	v_gene	CDR3nt	CDR3aa
-	TRBD2	TRBJ2-3	TRBV9	TGTGCCAGCAGCGTTGGCCTAGCGGGAGTGCCAGATACGCAGTATTTT	CASSVGLAGVPDTQYF
-	TRBD1	TRBJ2-7	TRBV5-4	TGTGCCAGCAGCTTGGCAGGGGGTATATCCTACGAGCAGTACTTC	CASSLAGGISYEQYF
-	TRBD2	TRBJ2-4	TRBV29-1	TGCAGCGTTGTCGGGACTAGCGGAATTCAGTACTTC	CSVVGTSGIQYF
-	-	TRBJ1-1	TRBV9	TGTGCCAGCAGCGGGGGAGGGCCTCCCTCGGGAGCTTTCTTT	CASSGGGPPSGAFF
-	-	TRBJ2-7	TRBV7-2	TGTGCCAGCAGCTTCCTGAGGGGCAGGGGATATTCCTACGAGCAGTACTTC	CASSFLRGRGYSYEQYF
-	-	TRBJ1-6	TRBV6-5	TGTGCCAGCAGTCTTGACAGCGACTATAATTCACCCCTCCACTTT	CASSLDSDYNSPLHF
-	-	TRBJ1-4	TRBV11-2	TGTGCCAGCAGCTTAGTCAGTAATGAAAAACTGTTTTTT	CASSLVSNEKLFF
once	TRBD2	TRBJ2-3	TRBV5-1	TGCGCCAGCAGCGATAGCGGGAGGGGGGCTTATACGCAGTATTTT	CASSDSGRGAYTQYF
-	-	TRBJ1-2	TRBV28	TGTGCCAGCAGTTCGACAGAAACGTCTTATGGCTACACCTTC	CASSSTETSYGYTF
-	-	TRBJ2-2	TRBV24-1	TGTGCCACCAGTGGCGGCACCTACACCGGGGAGCTGTTTTTT	CATSGGTYTGELFF
-	-	TRBJ2-5	TRBV6-5	TGTGCCAGCACCCCATCTGGGGGGTACCAAGAGACCCAGTACTTC	CASTPSGGYQETQYF
-	-	TRBJ2-5	TRBV24-1	TGTGCCACCAGTGACGCCGAATCTAAGATGGCCCAGTACTTC	CATSDAESKMAQYF
-	-	TRBJ2-1	TRBV2	TGTGCCAGCAGTGAAACTTGGTACAATGAGCAGTTCTTC	CASSETWYNEQFF
-	TRBD1	TRBJ1-5	TRBV18	TGTGCCAGCTCACCGGACAGGGTCGGACAGCCCCAGCATTTT	CASSPDRVGQPQHF
-	TRBD2	TRBJ2-7	TRBV11-2	TGTGCCAGCAGCTTTTCTGGAGCCGGGACTACGCCTACCGAGCAGTACTTC	CASSFSGAGTTPTEQYF
-	-	TRBJ2-7	TRBV6-5	TGTGCCAGCAGATCCCGACAGGGGAGGGACTACGAGCAGTACTTC	CASRSRQGRDYEQYF
-	TRBD1	TRBJ1-2	TRBV6-5	TGTGCCAGCAGTTACGCCCAACAGGGGCCCTATGGCTACACCTTC	CASSYAQQGPYGYTF
-	-	TRBJ2-1	TRBV10-2	TGCGCCAGCAGGGTGGACTGGGCCAATGAGCAGTTCTTC	CASRVDWANEQFF
-	-	TRBJ2-1	TRBV12-3/TRBV12-4	TGTGCCAGCAGCCGAAAGCACGGGCAGTTCTTC	CASSRKHGQFF
-	TRBD2	TRBJ2-1	TRBV30	TGTGCCTGGAGGCCCGAAGCGGGATATGAGCAGTTCTTC	CAWRPEAGYEQFF
-	TRBD1	TRBJ1-6	TRBV9	TGTGCCAGCAGCCGCCGACAGGGGTTGAATTCACCCCTCCACTTT	CASSRRQGLNSPLHF
-	TRBD1	TRBJ1-2	TRBV10-3	TGTGCCATCGCCGGGGACAGGGACTATGGCTACACCTTC	CAIAGDRDYGYTF
-	TRBD1	TRBJ2-5	TRBV11-3	TGTGCCAGCAGCCACGGACAGGGAACCCAGTACTTC	CASSHGQGTQYF
-	TRBD1	TRBJ1-2	TRBV5-6	TGTGCCAGCAGCGGGGACAGGGGGCGCGGCTACACCTTC	CASSGDRGRGYTF
-	TRBD1	TRBJ2-6	TRBV18	TGTGCCAGCTCACCACGGACAGGGCCACTCACTGGGGCCAACGTCCTGACTTTC	CASSPRTGPLTGANVLTF
-	-	TRBJ1-2	TRBV4-1	TGCGCCAGCAGCCAAGATGGAGGGATGGCTAACTATGGCTACACCTTC	CASSQDGGMANYGYTF
-	TRBD1	TRBJ1-2	TRBV7-9	TGTGCCAGCAGCTTAAAAGACAGGGGGTTTGATGGCTACACCTTC	CASSLKDRGFDGYTF
-	-	TRBJ2-1	TRBV24-1	TGTGCCACCAGTGAAGTTACGAGCTCCTACAATGAGCAGTTCTTC	CATSEVTSSYNEQFF
-	-	TRBJ2-3	TRBV27	TGTGCCAGCAGTTTATCCAGGATCCGCACAGATACGCAGTATTTT	CASSLSRIRTDTQYF
once	-	TRBJ2-1	TRBV24-1	TGTGCCACCAGTGAACTCCATGCTGACAACAATGAGCAGTTCTTC	CATSELHADNNEQFF
-	-	TRBJ2-1	TRBV7-9	TGTGCCAGCAGCTCCTACCTTCTAGCAAATGAGCAGTTCTTC	CASSSYLLANEQFF
-	TRBD1	TRBJ2-3	TRBV5-4	TGTGCCAGCAGCCCGGGGACAGGGGGCGCTTATACGCAGTATTTT	CASSPGTGGAYTQYF
-	-	TRBJ1-6	TRBV7-2	TGTGCCAGCAGCTTACCTCCCCATAATTCACCCCTCCACTTT	CASSLPPHNSPLHF
-	-	TRBJ1-1	TRBV7-9	TGTGCCAGCAGCTTAGAGGTGGGAGGGATGAACACTGAAGCTTTCTTT	CASSLEVGGMNTEAFF
-	-	TRBJ1-1	TRBV19	TGTGCCAGTCGCAGGGCTGAAGTTACCAACACTGAAGCTTTCTTT	CASRRAEVTNTEAFF
-	TRBD1	TRBJ1-1	TRBV24-1	TGTGCCACCAGTGAATCCGGGACAGGGGCCACTGAAGCTTTTTTT	CATSESGTGATEAFF
-	TRBD1	TRBJ1-1	TRBV18	TGTGCCAGCTCACGACTCAACTCCGGGACAGTTCGCTCCCAGGAGAACACTGAAGCTTTCTTT	CASSRLNSGTVRSQENTEAFF
-	-	TRBJ2-7	TRBV27	TGTGCCAGCAGGTTGAACAACAGGGGGGGCGAGCAGTACTTC	CASRLNNRGGEQYF
-	-	TRBJ1-2	TRBV7-9	TGTGCCAGCAGCGGTAGGACGGGGAACTATGGCTACACCTTC	CASSGRTGNYGYTF
-	TRBD2	TRBJ2-5	TRBV3-1/TRBV3-2	TGTGCCAGCAGCCCCCCGGGAGGGGTCGGGGCCCAGTACTTC	CASSPPGGVGAQYF
-	TRBD1	TRBJ1-2	TRBV10-3	TGTGCCATCAGTGTAGACAGGGACTATGGCTACACCTTC	CAISVDRDYGYTF
-	TRBD1	TRBJ2-1	TRBV5-4	TGTGCCAGCAGCTTGGACAGGGGAGTATACAATGAGCAGTTCTTC	CASSLDRGVYNEQFF
-	-	TRBJ1-1	TRBV5-1	TGCGCCAGCAGCGAGGGCCAGGGGTTGGAAGCTTTCTTT	CASSEGQGLEAFF
-	-	TRBJ2-7	TRBV2	TGTGCCACCGAAGGGGGTCCTGGGTCCTACGAGCAGTACTTC	CATEGGPGSYEQYF
-	-	TRBJ1-1	TRBV18	TGTGCCAGCTCACGGGAGGGCACTGAAGCTTTCTTT	CASSREGTEAFF
-	-	TRBJ2-5	TRBV27	TGTGCCAGCAGTGGATCCGGGACACACCAAGAGACCCAGTACTTC	CASSGSGTHQETQYF
-	-	TRBJ2-3	TRBV27	TGTGCCAGCAGTTTGCGCGGGACCACAGATACGCAGTATTTT	CASSLRGTTDTQYF
-	TRBD2	TRBJ2-1	TRBV19	TGTGCCAGTAGTATGGGGGTAGCGGGAGGGGAGCAGTTCTTC	CASSMGVAGGEQFF
-	TRBD2	TRBJ2-5	TRBV5-1	TGCGCCAGCAGCTTGGCGGGTAGCGGGGGGGCGAAGACCCAGTACTTC	CASSLAGSGGAKTQYF
-	-	TRBJ2-2	TRBV7-9	TGTGCCAGCAGCAGCGGAAGGCCGGGCACCGGGGAGCTGTTTTTT	CASSSGRPGTGELFF
-	TRBD2	TRBJ2-3	TRBV5-1	TGCGCCAGCAGCTTGCCCGGGGGAGGGGATACGCAGTATTTT	CASSLPGGGDTQYF
-	-	TRBJ2-1	TRBV21-1	TGTGCCAACCCACCCGGGGGGGGCCCGGCGCGGGAGTGCTACAATGAGCAGTTCTTC	CANPPGGGPARECYNEQFF
few	-	TRBJ2-7	TRBV27	TGTGCCAGCAGTTTATTAGGGGACGAGCAGTACTTC	CASSLLGDEQYF
-	-	TRBJ1-3	TRBV18	TGTGCCAGCTCCCCAGTGGGCGACTCTGGAAACACCATATATTTT	CASSPVGDSGNTIYF
-	TRBD2	TRBJ2-3	TRBV9	TGTGCCAGCAGCGTAGGGGCTAGCGGGGGTAGAGATACGCAGTATTTT	CASSVGASGGRDTQYF
-	TRBD1	TRBJ1-3	TRBV14	TGTGCCAGCAGCCAGACAGGGATGTCAAACACCATATATTTT	CASSQTGMSNTIYF
-	-	TRBJ1-6	TRBV7-2	TGTGCCAGCAGCTTAGCGGGGAACAGGGTGGGATCACCCCTCCACTTT	CASSLAGNRVGSPLHF
-	-	TRBJ1-1	TRBV7-9	TGTGCCAGCAGCTTTCCCCCGGGGGACACTGAAGCTTTCTTT	CASSFPPGDTEAFF
once	TRBD1	TRBJ1-2	TRBV6-1	TGTGCCAGCAGTGAACCAGGGGGTTCCTGGGGCTACACCTTC	CASSEPGGSWGYTF